This is a list of T cell receptor beta chains from one sample in a study of blood T cell repertoires in COVID-19. Repertoires were generated with immunoSEQ multiplex PCR, while TCRdb's copy carries only in-frame clones and drops some. Among 35,000 to 45,000 clones listed, 70% to 90% were seen once. The sequenced sample was peripheral blood. These receptors originate from a human donor in a cohort sampled during active COVID-19. Both conserved end residues are part of each CDR3. D genes are given only for firm matches. Rows may omit the clone size; those that give it use once, few, many or a size class.

CDR3aa,CDR3nt,abundance,j_gene,len,v_gene,d_gene
CASGRAGGANTEAFF,TGTGCCAGCGGCCGCGCCGGGGGAGCGAACACTGAAGCTTTCTTT,-,TRBJ1-1,15,TRBV27,-
CASSLRSGHGYTF,TGTGCCAGCAGCTTGAGGTCTGGGCACGGCTACACCTTC,-,TRBJ1-2,13,TRBV5-6,-
CASGMTEGYTF,TGTGCCAGCGGGATGACAGAGGGCTACACCTTC,-,TRBJ1-2,11,TRBV12-3/TRBV12-4,-
CASSFTGSQPQHF,TGTGCCAGCAGTTTTACAGGGAGTCAGCCCCAGCATTTT,-,TRBJ1-5,13,TRBV12-3/TRBV12-4,-
CASSVYRDSYEQYF,TGTGCCAGCAGCGTTTACCGGGACAGCTACGAGCAGTACTTC,-,TRBJ2-7,14,TRBV7-9,TRBD1
CASLESGQHNQPQHF,TGTGCCAGCCTAGAAAGCGGACAGCACAATCAGCCCCAGCATTTT,-,TRBJ1-5,15,TRBV19,-
CASSPGTAYEQYF,TGTGCCAGCAGCCCCGGGACAGCCTACGAGCAGTACTTC,-,TRBJ2-7,13,TRBV6-5,TRBD1
CASRTLRGDTDTQYF,TGTGCCAGTAGAACTCTCAGGGGGGACACAGATACGCAGTATTTT,-,TRBJ2-3,15,TRBV19,-
CASSYEGATLLFF,TGTGCCAGCAGTTACGAGGGGGCGACCCTCCTGTTTTTT,once,TRBJ1-4,13,TRBV6-6,TRBD1
CASSWGQGIIYGYTF,TGTGCCAGCAGCTGGGGACAGGGGATTATCTATGGCTACACCTTC,once,TRBJ1-2,15,TRBV7-2,TRBD1
CASSQGSGLTYNEQFF,TGCGCCAGCAGCCAAGGGTCAGGTCTTACCTACAATGAGCAGTTCTTC,-,TRBJ2-1,16,TRBV4-1,-
CASSPPGGTVISPLHF,TGTGCCAGCAGCCCACCGGGGGGGACGGTAATTTCACCCCTCCACTTT,-,TRBJ1-6,16,TRBV7-8,-
CASSVQPGGTNEKLFF,TGCGCCAGCAGCGTTCAACCAGGGGGAACTAATGAAAAACTGTTTTTT,-,TRBJ1-4,16,TRBV5-1,TRBD1
CASSYSNIMGTGTVKGYTF,TGTGCCAGCAGTTACTCGAACATAATGGGGACAGGGACAGTAAAAGGCTACACCTTC,-,TRBJ1-2,19,TRBV6-2/TRBV6-3,TRBD1
CASSQDAIWAGQGDGYTF,TGCGCCAGCAGCCAAGACGCGATTTGGGCCGGACAGGGGGATGGCTACACCTTC,-,TRBJ1-2,18,TRBV4-1,TRBD1
CSVEVTGEETQYF,TGCAGCGTTGAGGTAACCGGGGAAGAGACCCAGTACTTC,-,TRBJ2-5,13,TRBV29-1,-
CASSFTGTISGANVLTF,TGCGCCAGCAGCTTTACCGGGACAATCTCTGGGGCCAACGTCCTGACTTTC,-,TRBJ2-6,17,TRBV5-1,-
CASAPTGRGYGYTF,TGTGCCAGTGCCCCCACGGGTCGGGGCTATGGCTACACCTTC,-,TRBJ1-2,14,TRBV19,-
CASSLPGGTDTQYF,TGTGCCAGCAGTTTACCGGGAGGCACAGATACGCAGTATTTT,-,TRBJ2-3,14,TRBV28,-
CAIGPGQGVADTQYF,TGTGCCATCGGACCGGGACAGGGTGTGGCGGATACGCAGTATTTT,-,TRBJ2-3,15,TRBV10-3,TRBD1
CASSLVSANTGELFF,TGTGCCAGCAGCTTGGTGAGTGCGAACACCGGGGAGCTGTTTTTT,-,TRBJ2-2,15,TRBV5-6,-
CASSPAQGGQETQYF,TGTGCCAGCTCACCAGCACAGGGTGGTCAAGAGACCCAGTACTTC,once,TRBJ2-5,15,TRBV18,-
CASSPLGTGGRMGGYTF,TGTGCCAGCAGCCCACTCGGGACAGGGGGCAGAATGGGTGGCTACACCTTC,-,TRBJ1-2,17,TRBV3-1/TRBV3-2,TRBD1
CASSQGPTGGYTF,TGTGCCAGCAGCCAAGGTCCAACGGGGGGCTACACCTTC,-,TRBJ1-2,13,TRBV3-1/TRBV3-2,-
CASSERRSANTGELFF,TGTGCCAGCAGTGAACGCAGATCAGCGAACACCGGGGAGCTGTTTTTT,-,TRBJ2-2,16,TRBV6-1,-
CASTPTGLGGYTF,TGTGCCAGTACCCCGACAGGATTGGGTGGCTACACCTTC,once,TRBJ1-2,13,TRBV19,-
CASSQDRQAGYGYTF,TGTGCCAGCAGCCAAGATCGACAGGCCGGCTATGGCTACACCTTC,-,TRBJ1-2,15,TRBV3-1/TRBV3-2,-
CASSHSGGPSNTGELFF,TGTGCCAGCAGCCATTCAGGGGGCCCCTCGAACACCGGGGAGCTGTTTTTT,-,TRBJ2-2,17,TRBV14,TRBD1
CAISESGNRGETQYF,TGTGCCATCAGTGAGTCGGGGAACAGGGGGGAGACCCAGTACTTC,-,TRBJ2-5,15,TRBV10-3,TRBD1
CATSRGQGTEAFF,TGTGCCACCAGCAGAGGACAGGGGACTGAAGCTTTCTTT,-,TRBJ1-1,13,TRBV15,TRBD1
CATSDLRGRIDTQYF,TGTGCCACCAGTGATTTAAGGGGGCGGATAGATACGCAGTATTTT,-,TRBJ2-3,15,TRBV24-1,TRBD1
CASSQEDRVSNQPQHF,TGCGCCAGCAGCCAAGAGGACAGGGTGAGCAATCAGCCCCAGCATTTT,-,TRBJ1-5,16,TRBV4-1,TRBD1
CASSRPTSGGSSSYNEQFF,TGTGCCAGCAGCCGCCCCACTAGCGGGGGGAGCAGCTCCTACAATGAGCAGTTCTTC,-,TRBJ2-1,19,TRBV3-1/TRBV3-2,TRBD2
CSVEDQVGGSYEQYF,TGCAGCGTTGAAGATCAGGTGGGGGGTTCCTACGAGCAGTACTTC,-,TRBJ2-7,15,TRBV29-1,-
CASSLDGGGRYNEQFF,TGTGCCAGCAGCTTAGATGGCGGGGGCCGTTACAATGAGCAGTTCTTC,-,TRBJ2-1,16,TRBV7-6,-
CASSLARGGTANNEKLFF,TGCGCCAGCAGCTTGGCCCGGGGGGGCACAGCCAATAATGAAAAACTGTTTTTT,-,TRBJ1-4,18,TRBV5-1,-
CATLSGLSSTDTQYF,TGTGCCACACTATCGGGGTTAAGCAGCACAGATACGCAGTATTTT,-,TRBJ2-3,15,TRBV10-3,-
CASSWNPGSNEKLFF,TGCGCCAGCAGCTGGAATCCGGGGTCTAATGAAAAACTGTTTTTT,once,TRBJ1-4,15,TRBV5-1,-
CASREGGGGYTF,TGTGCCAGCAGGGAGGGGGGGGGTGGCTACACCTTC,-,TRBJ1-2,12,TRBV12-3/TRBV12-4,-
CASSPPARAETQYF,TGTGCCAGCTCACCACCCGCGCGGGCGGAGACCCAGTACTTC,-,TRBJ2-5,14,TRBV18,-
CASSVVGGNNEKLFF,TGTGCCAGCAGCGTAGTGGGGGGAAATAATGAAAAACTGTTTTTT,-,TRBJ1-4,15,TRBV9,-
CASSPGTGDYGYTF,TGCGCCAGCAGCCCGGGGACAGGGGACTATGGCTACACCTTC,-,TRBJ1-2,14,TRBV5-1,TRBD1
CASSTHAGSNTGELFF,TGTGCCAGCAGCACCCACGCAGGTTCGAACACCGGGGAGCTGTTTTTT,once,TRBJ2-2,16,TRBV11-2,-
CASSFSIGELFF,TGTGCCAGCAGCTTTAGTATCGGGGAGCTGTTTTTT,-,TRBJ2-2,12,TRBV7-3,-
CASSETLAGSTDTQYF,TGTGCCAGTTCCGAAACTCTAGCGGGGAGCACAGATACGCAGTATTTT,-,TRBJ2-3,16,TRBV18,TRBD2
CASSYWATGGREKLFF,TGTGCCAGCAGCTACTGGGCGACAGGGGGACGTGAAAAACTGTTTTTT,-,TRBJ1-4,16,TRBV6-2/TRBV6-3,TRBD1
CASSYSGRWETQYF,TGTGCCAGCAGTTACTCGGGGCGTTGGGAGACCCAGTACTTC,few,TRBJ2-5,14,TRBV6-5,-
CAISARGGSTDTQYF,TGTGCCATCAGTGCCCGGGGGGGTAGCACAGATACGCAGTATTTT,-,TRBJ2-3,15,TRBV10-3,TRBD2
CASSMTGLDSGYTF,TGCGCCAGCAGCATGACAGGGTTGGACTCAGGCTACACCTTC,-,TRBJ1-2,14,TRBV5-1,TRBD1
CASSLGDRTQYF,TGTGCCAGCAGTTTAGGGGACAGAACGCAGTATTTT,-,TRBJ2-3,12,TRBV12-3/TRBV12-4,TRBD1
CASSLFGDTQYF,TGTGCCAGCAGTTTATTCGGAGATACGCAGTATTTT,-,TRBJ2-3,12,TRBV28,-
CASNPLAGDTDTQYF,TGTGCCAGCAACCCACTAGCGGGGGATACAGATACGCAGTATTTT,-,TRBJ2-3,15,TRBV6-5,TRBD2
CASSYSEASPLHF,TGTGCCAGCAGTTACTCCGAGGCTTCACCCCTCCACTTT,-,TRBJ1-6,13,TRBV6-5,-
CASSTLSAADNEQFF,TGTGCCAGTAGTACTCTATCGGCGGCAGACAATGAGCAGTTCTTC,-,TRBJ2-1,15,TRBV19,-